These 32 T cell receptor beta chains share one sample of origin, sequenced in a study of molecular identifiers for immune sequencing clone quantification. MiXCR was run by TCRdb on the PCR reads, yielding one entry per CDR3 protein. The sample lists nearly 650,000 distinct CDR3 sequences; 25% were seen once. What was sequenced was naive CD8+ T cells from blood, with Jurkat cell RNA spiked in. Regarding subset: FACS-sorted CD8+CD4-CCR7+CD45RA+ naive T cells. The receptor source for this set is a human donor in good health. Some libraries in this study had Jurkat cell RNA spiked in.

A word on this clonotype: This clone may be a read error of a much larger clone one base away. CDR3 in amino acids: CAGSVSVSRGTDTQYF. CDR3 nucleotides: TGTGCCGGCAGCGTAAGCGTTTCGCGGGGCACAGATACGCAGTATTTT. The chain joins TRBV9 to TRBJ2-3, with TRBD2 as a possible D gene (5 bases). The CDR3 consists of 16 residues. The germline V gene encodes CDR1 SGDLS and CDR2 YYNGEE.

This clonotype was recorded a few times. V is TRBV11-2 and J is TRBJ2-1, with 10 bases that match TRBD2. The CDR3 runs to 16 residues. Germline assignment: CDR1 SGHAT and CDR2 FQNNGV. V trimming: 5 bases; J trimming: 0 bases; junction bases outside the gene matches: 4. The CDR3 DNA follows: TGTGCCAGCAGCCTTAGCGGGGGGCCCTCCTACAATGAGCAGTTCTTC. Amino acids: CASSLSGGPSYNEQFF.

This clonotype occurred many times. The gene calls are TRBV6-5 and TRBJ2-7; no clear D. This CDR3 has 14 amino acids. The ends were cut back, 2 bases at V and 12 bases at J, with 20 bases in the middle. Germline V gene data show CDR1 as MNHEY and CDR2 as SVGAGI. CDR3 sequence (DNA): TGTGCCAGCAGTTACAGGAACTCCCCTTATCCTCCGTACTTC. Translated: CASSYRNSPYPPYF.

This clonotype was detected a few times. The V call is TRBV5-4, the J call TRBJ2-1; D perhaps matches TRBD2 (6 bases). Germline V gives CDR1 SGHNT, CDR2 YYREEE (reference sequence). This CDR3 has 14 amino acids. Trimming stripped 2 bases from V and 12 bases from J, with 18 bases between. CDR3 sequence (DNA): TGTGCCAGCAGCTTCCGTCAGGTTCGGGGAGGGCAGTTCTTC. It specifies CASSFRQVRGGQFF.

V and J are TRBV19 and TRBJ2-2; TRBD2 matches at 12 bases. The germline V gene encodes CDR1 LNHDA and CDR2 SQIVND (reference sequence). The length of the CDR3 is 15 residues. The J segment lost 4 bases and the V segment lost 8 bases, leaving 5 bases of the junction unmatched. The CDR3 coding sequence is TGTGCCAGTGAACTAGCGGGAGGTGCCACCGGGGAGCTGTTTTTT. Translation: CASELAGGATGELFF.

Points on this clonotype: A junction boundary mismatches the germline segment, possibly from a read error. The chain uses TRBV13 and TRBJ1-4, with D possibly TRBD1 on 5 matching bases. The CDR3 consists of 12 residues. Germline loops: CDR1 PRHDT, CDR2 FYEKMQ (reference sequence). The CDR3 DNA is TGTGCCTGCAGCCACGGGGGAGAAAAACTGTTTTTT. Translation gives CACSHGGEKLFF.

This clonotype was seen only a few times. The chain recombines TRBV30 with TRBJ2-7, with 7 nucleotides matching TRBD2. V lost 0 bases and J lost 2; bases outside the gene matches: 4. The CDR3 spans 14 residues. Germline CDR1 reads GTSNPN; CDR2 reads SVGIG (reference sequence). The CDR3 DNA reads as TGTGCCTGGAGTGTGGGAGGGGCCCCCTACGAGCAGTACTTC. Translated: CAWSVGGAPYEQYF.

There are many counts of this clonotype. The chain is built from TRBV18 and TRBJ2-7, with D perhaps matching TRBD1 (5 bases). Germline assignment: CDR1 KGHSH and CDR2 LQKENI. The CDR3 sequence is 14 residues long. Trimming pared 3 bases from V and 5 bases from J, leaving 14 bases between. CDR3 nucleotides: TGTGCCAGCTCACCTGCAGGGTCGTGGGACGAGCAGTACTTC. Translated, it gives CASSPAGSWDEQYF.

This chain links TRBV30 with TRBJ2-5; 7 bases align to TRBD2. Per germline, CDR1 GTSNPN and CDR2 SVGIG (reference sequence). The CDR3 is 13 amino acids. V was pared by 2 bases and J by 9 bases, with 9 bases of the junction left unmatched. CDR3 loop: CAWSLGGRGAQYF. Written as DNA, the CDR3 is TGTGCCTGGAGTTTGGGCGGGAGAGGGGCCCAGTACTTC.

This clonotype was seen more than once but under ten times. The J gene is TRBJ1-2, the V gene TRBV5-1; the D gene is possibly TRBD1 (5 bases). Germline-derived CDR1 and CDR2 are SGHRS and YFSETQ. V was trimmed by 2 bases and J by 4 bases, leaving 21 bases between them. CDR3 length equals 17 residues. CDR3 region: CASSFRSGTDSAYGYTF. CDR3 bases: TGCGCCAGCAGCTTTCGGTCCGGGACGGATTCCGCCTATGGCTACACCTTC. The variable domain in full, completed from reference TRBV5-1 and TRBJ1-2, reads KAGVTQTPRYLIKTRGQQVTLSCSPISGHRSVSWYQQTPGQGLQFLFEYFSETQRNKGNFPGRFSGRQFSNSRSEMNVSTLELGDSALYLCASSFRSGTDSAYGYTFGSGTRLTVV.

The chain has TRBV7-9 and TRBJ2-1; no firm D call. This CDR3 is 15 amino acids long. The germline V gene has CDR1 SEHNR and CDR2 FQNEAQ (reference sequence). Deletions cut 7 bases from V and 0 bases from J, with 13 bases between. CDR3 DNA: TGTGCCAGCACCTTTACTCGGAGCTCCTACAATGAGCAGTTCTTC. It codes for CASTFTRSSYNEQFF. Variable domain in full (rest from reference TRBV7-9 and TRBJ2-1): DTGVSQNPRHKITKRGQNVTFRCDPISEHNRLYWYRQTLGQGPEFLTYFQNEAQLEKSRLLSDRFSAERPKGSFSTLEIQRTEQGDSAMYLCASTFTRSSYNEQFFGPGTRLTVL.

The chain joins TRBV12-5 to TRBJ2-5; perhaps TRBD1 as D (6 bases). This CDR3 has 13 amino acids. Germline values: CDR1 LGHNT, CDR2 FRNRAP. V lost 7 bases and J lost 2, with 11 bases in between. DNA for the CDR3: TGTGCTAGTGCGTGGACAGATCAAGAGACCCAGTACTTC. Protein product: CASAWTDQETQYF.

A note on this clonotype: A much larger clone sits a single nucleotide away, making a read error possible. The CDR3 DNA is TGTGCCAGCAGCTGGCCCGGGGGTCGGGAGCAGTACTTC. This gives the protein CASSWPGGREQYF. V is TRBV7-9 and J is TRBJ2-7; weak D call: TRBD2 (6 bases). Germline values: CDR1 SEHNR, CDR2 FQNEAQ (reference sequence). V was shortened by 4 bases and J by 7 bases, with 14 bases between the two germline ends. The CDR3 spans 13 residues. Full variable domain (rest looked up from reference TRBV7-9 and TRBJ2-7): DTGVSQNPRHKITKRGQNVTFRCDPISEHNRLYWYRQTLGQGPEFLTYFQNEAQLEKSRLLSDRFSAERPKGSFSTLEIQRTEQGDSAMYLCASSWPGGREQYFGPGTRLTVT.

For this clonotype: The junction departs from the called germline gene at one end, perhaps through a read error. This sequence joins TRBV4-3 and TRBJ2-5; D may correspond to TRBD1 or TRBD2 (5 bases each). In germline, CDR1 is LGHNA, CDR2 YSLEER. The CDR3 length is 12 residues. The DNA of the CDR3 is TGCGCCAGCAGCGAAGATCGTGGGACGCAGTACTTC. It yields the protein CASSEDRGTQYF.

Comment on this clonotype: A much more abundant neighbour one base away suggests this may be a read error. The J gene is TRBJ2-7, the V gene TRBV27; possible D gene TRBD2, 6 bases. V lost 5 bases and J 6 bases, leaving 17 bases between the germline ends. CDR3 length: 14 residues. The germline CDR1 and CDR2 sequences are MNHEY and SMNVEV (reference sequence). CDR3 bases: TGTGCCAGCAGTACCGGGACTGCGGGCTGCGAGCAGTACTTC. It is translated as CASSTGTAGCEQYF.

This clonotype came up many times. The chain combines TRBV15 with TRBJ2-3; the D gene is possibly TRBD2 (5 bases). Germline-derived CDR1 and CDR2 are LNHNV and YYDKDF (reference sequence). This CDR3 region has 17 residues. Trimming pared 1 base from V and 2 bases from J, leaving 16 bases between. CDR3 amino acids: CATSRAGSVKLTDTQYF. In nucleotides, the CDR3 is TGTGCCACCAGCAGAGCGGGGTCAGTTAAACTCACAGATACGCAGTATTTT.

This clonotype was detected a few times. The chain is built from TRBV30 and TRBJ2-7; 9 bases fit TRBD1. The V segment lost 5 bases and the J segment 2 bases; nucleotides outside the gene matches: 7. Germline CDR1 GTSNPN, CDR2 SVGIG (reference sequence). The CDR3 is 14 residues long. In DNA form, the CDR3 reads TGTGCCTGGGCCCCGGGACAGGGTCCCTACGAGCAGTACTTC. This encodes CAWAPGQGPYEQYF. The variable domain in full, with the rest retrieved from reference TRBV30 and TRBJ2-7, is SQTIHQWPATLVQPVGSPLSLECTVEGTSNPNLYWYRQAAGRGLQLLFYSVGIGQISSEVPQNLSASRPQDRQFILSSKKLLLSDSGFYLCAWAPGQGPYEQYFGPGTRLTVT.

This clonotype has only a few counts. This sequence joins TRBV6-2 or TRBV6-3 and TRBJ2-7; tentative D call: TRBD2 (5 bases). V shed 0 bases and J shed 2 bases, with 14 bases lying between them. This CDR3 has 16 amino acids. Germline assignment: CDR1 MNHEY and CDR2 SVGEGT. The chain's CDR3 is CASSYSLTSGAYEQYF. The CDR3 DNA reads TGTGCCAGCAGTTACTCTTTAACCAGCGGTGCCTACGAGCAGTACTTC.

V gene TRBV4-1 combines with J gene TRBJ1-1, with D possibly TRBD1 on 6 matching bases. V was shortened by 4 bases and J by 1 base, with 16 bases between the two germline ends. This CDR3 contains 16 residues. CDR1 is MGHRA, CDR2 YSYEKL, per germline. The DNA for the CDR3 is TGCGCCAGCAGCCCACAGGGTTACGGGGAGAACACTGAAGCTTTCTTT. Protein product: CASSPQGYGENTEAFF.

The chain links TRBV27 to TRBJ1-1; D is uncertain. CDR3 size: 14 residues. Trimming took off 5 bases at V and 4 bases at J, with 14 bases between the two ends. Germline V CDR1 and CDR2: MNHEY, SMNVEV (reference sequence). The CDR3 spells CASSTFGVFTEAFF. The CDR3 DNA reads TGTGCCAGCAGTACCTTTGGGGTTTTCACTGAAGCTTTCTTT.

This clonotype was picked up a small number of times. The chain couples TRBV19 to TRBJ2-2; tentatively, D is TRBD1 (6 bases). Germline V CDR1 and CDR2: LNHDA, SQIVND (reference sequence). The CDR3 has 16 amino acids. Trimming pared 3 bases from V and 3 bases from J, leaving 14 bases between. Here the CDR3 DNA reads TGTGCCAGTAGTATGTTCCAGGGGCAGGACACCGGGGAGCTGTTTTTT. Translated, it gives CASSMFQGQDTGELFF.

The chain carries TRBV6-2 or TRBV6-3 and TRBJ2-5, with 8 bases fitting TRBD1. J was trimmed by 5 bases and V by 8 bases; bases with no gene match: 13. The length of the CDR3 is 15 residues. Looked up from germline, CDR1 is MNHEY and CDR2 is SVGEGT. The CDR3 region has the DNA TGTGCCAGCCAGAGGTCCGGCAGGGGGCTCGAGACCCAGTACTTC. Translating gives CASQRSGRGLETQYF.

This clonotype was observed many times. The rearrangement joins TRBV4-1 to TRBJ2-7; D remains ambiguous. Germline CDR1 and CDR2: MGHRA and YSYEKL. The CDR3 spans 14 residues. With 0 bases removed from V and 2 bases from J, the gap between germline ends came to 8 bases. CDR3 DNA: TGCGCCAGCAGCCAAGATACCCGAACCTACGAGCAGTACTTC. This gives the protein CASSQDTRTYEQYF.

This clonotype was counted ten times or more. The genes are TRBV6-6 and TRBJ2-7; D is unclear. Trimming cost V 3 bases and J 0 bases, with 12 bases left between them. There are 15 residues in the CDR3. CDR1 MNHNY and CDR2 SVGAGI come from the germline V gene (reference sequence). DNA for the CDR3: TGTGCCAGCAGTTATGGACGGGCGGACTCCTACGAGCAGTACTTC. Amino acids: CASSYGRADSYEQYF.

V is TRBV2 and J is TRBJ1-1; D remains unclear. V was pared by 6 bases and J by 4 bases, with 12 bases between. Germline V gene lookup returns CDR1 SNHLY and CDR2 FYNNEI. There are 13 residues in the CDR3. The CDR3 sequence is CASREWTGTEAFF. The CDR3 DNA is TGTGCCAGCAGAGAGTGGACTGGCACTGAAGCTTTCTTT.

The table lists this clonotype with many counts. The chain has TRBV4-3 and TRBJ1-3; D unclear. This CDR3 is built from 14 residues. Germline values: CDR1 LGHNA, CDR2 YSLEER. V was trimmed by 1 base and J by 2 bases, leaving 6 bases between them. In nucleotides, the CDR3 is TGCGCCAGCAGCCAAGGAAGGGCTGGAAACACCATATATTTT. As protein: CASSQGRAGNTIYF.

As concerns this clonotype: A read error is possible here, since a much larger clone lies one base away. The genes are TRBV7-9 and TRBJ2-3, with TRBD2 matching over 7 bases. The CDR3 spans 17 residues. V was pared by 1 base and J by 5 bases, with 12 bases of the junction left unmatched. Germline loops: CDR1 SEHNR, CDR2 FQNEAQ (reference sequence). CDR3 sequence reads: CASSLDLMGGPGDTQYF. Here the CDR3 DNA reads TGTGCCAGCAGCTTAGACTTAATGGGAGGGCCTGGAGATACGCAGTATTTT.

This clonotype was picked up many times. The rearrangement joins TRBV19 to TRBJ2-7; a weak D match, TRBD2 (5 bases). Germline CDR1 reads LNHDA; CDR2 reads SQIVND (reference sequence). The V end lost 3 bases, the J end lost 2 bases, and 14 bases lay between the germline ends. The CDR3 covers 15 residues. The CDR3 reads CASSIAIGVPYEQYF. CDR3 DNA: TGTGCCAGTAGTATCGCAATCGGGGTCCCCTACGAGCAGTACTTC.

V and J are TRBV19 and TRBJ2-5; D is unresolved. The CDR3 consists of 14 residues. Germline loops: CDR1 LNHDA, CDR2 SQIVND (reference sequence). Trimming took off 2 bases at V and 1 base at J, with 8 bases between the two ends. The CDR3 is CASSIRTTQETQYF. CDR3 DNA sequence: TGTGCCAGTAGTATAAGGACCACCCAAGAGACCCAGTACTTC.

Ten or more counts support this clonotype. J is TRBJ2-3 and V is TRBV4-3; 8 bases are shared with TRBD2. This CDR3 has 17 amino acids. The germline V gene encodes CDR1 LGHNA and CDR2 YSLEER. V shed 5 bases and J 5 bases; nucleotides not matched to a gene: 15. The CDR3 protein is CASSINLLAEAGDTQYF. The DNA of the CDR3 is TGCGCCAGCAGCATAAATTTACTAGCGGAGGCAGGAGATACGCAGTATTTT.

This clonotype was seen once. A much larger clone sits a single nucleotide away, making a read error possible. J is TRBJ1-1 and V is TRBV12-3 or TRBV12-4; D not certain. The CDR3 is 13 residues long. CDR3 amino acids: CASSPIVGTEALF. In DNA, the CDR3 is TGTGCCAGCAGCCCGATCGTGGGCACTGAAGCTCTCTTT.

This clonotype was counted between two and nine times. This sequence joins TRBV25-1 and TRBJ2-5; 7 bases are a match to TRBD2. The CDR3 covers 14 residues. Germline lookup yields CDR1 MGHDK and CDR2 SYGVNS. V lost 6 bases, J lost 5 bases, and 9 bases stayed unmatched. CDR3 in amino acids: CASSLRGGGETQYF. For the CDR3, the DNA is TGTGCCAGCAGCCTTCGTGGGGGGGGGGAGACCCAGTACTTC.